What follows are 8 T cell receptor beta chains derived from one specimen sequenced in a study of blood T cell repertoires in COVID-19. The method was immunoSEQ multiplex PCR; TCRdb's version includes in-frame clones alone and lacks a portion of them. This table has roughly 290,000 clones, 75% to 90% appearing once. The sample taken for sequencing was PBMCs or T cells enriched from blood (not recorded which). These receptor sequences come from a woman aged 40 to 49 who had recovered from COVID-19.

V is TRBV5-4 and J is TRBJ2-3; 11 bases map to TRBD2. The CDR3 runs 15 residues. Trimming at V came to 2 bases and at J to 1 base, leaving 0 bases not matched to a gene. Per the germline V gene, CDR1 is SGHNT and CDR2 is YYREEE (reference sequence). The CDR3 DNA follows: TGTGCCAGCAGCTTTAGCGGGAGGGGCACAGATACGCAGTATTTT. This sequence encodes CASSFSGRGTDTQYF.

The genes are TRBV11-2 and TRBJ2-2; 7 nucleotides align to TRBD1. V was clipped by 5 bases and J by 5 bases; unmatched bases: 11. Per the germline V gene, CDR1 is SGHAT and CDR2 is FQNNGV. This CDR3 has 16 amino acids. In nucleotides, the CDR3 is TGTGCCAGCAGCATTGGACAGGTCTGGCCGACCGGGGAGCTGTTTTTT. This gives the protein CASSIGQVWPTGELFF.

The V call is TRBV18, the J call TRBJ1-5, with 9 bases matching TRBD1. From germline, CDR1 is KGHSH and CDR2 LQKENI. This CDR3 comprises 15 residues. V lost 5 bases and J lost 2; bases outside the gene matches: 4. In DNA form, the CDR3 reads TGTGCCAGCTCATTCGGGACAGGGCGCAATCAGCCCCAGCATTTT. Its protein is CASSFGTGRNQPQHF. The entire variable domain, with the rest obtained from reference TRBV18 and TRBJ1-5, is as follows: NAGVMQNPRHLVRRRGQEARLRCSPMKGHSHVYWYRQLPEEGLKFMVYLQKENIIDESGMPKERFSAEFPKEGPSILRIQQVVRGDSAAYFCASSFGTGRNQPQHFGDGTRLSIL.

This chain connects TRBV7-9 to TRBJ2-2; 8 nucleotides agree with TRBD2. Per the germline V gene, CDR1 is SEHNR and CDR2 is FQNEAQ (reference sequence). The CDR3 runs to 17 residues. Germline trimming cut 2 bases from V and 4 bases from J; bases unmatched to any gene: 9. The CDR3 DNA follows: TGTGCCAGCAGCTTATCCCGAGCGGGAGACGGCACCGGGGAGCTGTTTTTT. The encoded protein is CASSLSRAGDGTGELFF.

This chain links TRBV5-5 with TRBJ2-7; D remains ambiguous. Germline V gene lookup returns CDR1 SGHKS and CDR2 YYEKEE (reference sequence). Between the trimmed V and J ends, which lost 4 bases and 1 base, there was a span of 12 bases. The CDR3 is 14 amino acids. CDR3 bases: TGTGCCAGCAGCCCGGTGGCGGAATCCTACGAGCAGTACTTC. This codes for CASSPVAESYEQYF.

V and J are TRBV12-3 or TRBV12-4 and TRBJ1-2, with no clear D. V was cut by 6 bases and J by 4 bases, with 6 bases left in between. This CDR3 has 11 residues. CDR3 region: CASRQVYGYTF. The CDR3 DNA reads as TGTGCCAGCAGGCAGGTCTATGGCTACACCTTC.

The chain joins TRBV9 to TRBJ2-3; TRBD1 aligns across 7 bases. Germline CDR1 is SGDLS and CDR2 is YYNGEE. The junction had 13 bases not matched to a gene; V was cut back by 0 bases and J by 3 bases. This CDR3 has 18 amino acids. CDR3 coding DNA: TGTGCCAGCAGCGTAGAATTTAGGGGGACAGAATTTACAGATACGCAGTATTTT. Translation gives CASSVEFRGTEFTDTQYF.

This chain connects TRBV5-1 to TRBJ2-1; a weak D match, TRBD2 (7 bases). Per the germline V gene, CDR1 is SGHRS and CDR2 is YFSETQ. This CDR3 region has 15 residues. The ends were cut back, 4 bases at V and 6 bases at J, with 17 bases in the middle. The CDR3 sequence is CASSAIGGGGNEQFF. CDR3 DNA: TGCGCCAGCAGCGCTATTGGGGGAGGGGGCAATGAGCAGTTCTTC. Looking up the rest from reference TRBV5-1 and TRBJ2-1 gives the full variable domain: KAGVTQTPRYLIKTRGQQVTLSCSPISGHRSVSWYQQTPGQGLQFLFEYFSETQRNKGNFPGRFSGRQFSNSRSEMNVSTLELGDSALYLCASSAIGGGGNEQFFGPGTRLTVL.